A selection of T cell receptor beta chains follows, all from one sample in a study of T cell repertoires in cytomegalovirus infection. TCRdb independently ran MiXCR on the reads; one entry per CDR3 protein. The data show some 300,000 distinct CDR3 sequences, roughly 9.3% seen once. The sample taken for sequencing was PBMCs. The origin of the receptors is a human donor in good health (CMV status not recorded). Some clones in this sample may be carry-over from other donors' samples. The CDR3 runs from the conserved cysteine through the conserved F or W. Each record gives: V gene, J gene, clone size, D gene, CDR3 protein, CDR3 DNA. D genes are given only for firm matches. Clone size is not always given. Where it is, it says once, few, many or a class for expanded clones.

v_gene: TRBV12-3/TRBV12-4
j_gene: TRBJ1-4
abundance: many
d_gene: .
CDR3aa: CASSPRGKLFF
CDR3nt: TGTGCCAGCAGTCCCCGCGGAAAACTGTTTTTT

v_gene: TRBV5-1
j_gene: TRBJ2-1
abundance: .
d_gene: .
CDR3aa: CASSGGDVGEQFF
CDR3nt: TGCGCCAGCAGCGGAGGGGATGTGGGTGAGCAGTTCTTC

v_gene: TRBV14
j_gene: TRBJ1-4
abundance: few
d_gene: .
CDR3aa: CASSQEVWGYSEKLFF
CDR3nt: TGTGCCAGCAGCCAAGAGGTTTGGGGTTATAGTGAAAAACTGTTTTTT

v_gene: TRBV20-1
j_gene: TRBJ1-6
abundance: many
d_gene: TRBD1
CDR3aa: CSATRQGMNSPLHF
CDR3nt: TGCAGTGCTACCCGACAGGGGATGAATTCACCCCTCCACTTT

v_gene: TRBV28
j_gene: TRBJ1-3
abundance: many
d_gene: .
CDR3aa: CASSSQGNTIYF
CDR3nt: TGTGCCAGCAGTTCACAGGGAAACACCATATATTTT

v_gene: TRBV14
j_gene: TRBJ2-1
abundance: many
d_gene: TRBD1
CDR3aa: CASSQVSGTGRGNEQFF
CDR3nt: TGTGCCAGCAGCCAAGTTTCCGGGACAGGGAGAGGCAATGAGCAGTTCTTC

v_gene: TRBV5-4
j_gene: TRBJ2-5
abundance: many
d_gene: .
CDR3aa: CASSLAGEYQETQYF
CDR3nt: TGTGCCAGCAGCTTGGCGGGGGAGTACCAAGAGACCCAGTACTTC

v_gene: TRBV6-5
j_gene: TRBJ2-1
abundance: few
d_gene: TRBD2
CDR3aa: CASKKTSSSYNEQFF
CDR3nt: TGTGCCAGCAAGAAGACTAGCAGCTCCTACAATGAGCAGTTCTTC

v_gene: TRBV5-6
j_gene: TRBJ2-6
abundance: many
d_gene: .
CDR3aa: CASSFTRTGANVLTF
CDR3nt: TGTGCCAGCAGCTTTACGAGGACTGGGGCCAACGTCCTGACTTTC

v_gene: TRBV5-1
j_gene: TRBJ2-2
abundance: many
d_gene: .
CDR3aa: CASSGQPLTKSPNTGELFF
CDR3nt: TGCGCCAGCAGCGGACAGCCTCTTACTAAATCACCGAACACCGGGGAGCTGTTTTTT

v_gene: TRBV9
j_gene: TRBJ2-3
abundance: .
d_gene: .
CDR3aa: CASSVEAAQADTQYF
CDR3nt: TGTGCCAGCAGCGTAGAGGCAGCGCAGGCAGATACGCAGTATTTT

v_gene: TRBV24-1
j_gene: TRBJ1-1
abundance: once
d_gene: .
CDR3aa: CATSDNSKYGAFF
CDR3nt: TGTGCCACCAGTGATAACAGCAAATACGGAGCTTTCTTT

v_gene: TRBV7-2
j_gene: TRBJ1-2
abundance: many
d_gene: .
CDR3aa: CASSFESGGYTF
CDR3nt: TGTGCCAGCAGCTTCGAGTCGGGGGGCTACACCTTC

v_gene: TRBV7-9
j_gene: TRBJ2-4
abundance: .
d_gene: TRBD1
CDR3aa: CASSLSGGERTIQYF
CDR3nt: TGTGCCAGCAGCCTATCAGGGGGCGAGAGGACCATTCAGTACTTC

v_gene: TRBV14
j_gene: TRBJ2-6
abundance: many
d_gene: TRBD2
CDR3aa: CASSPQAGDSGANVLTF
CDR3nt: TGTGCCAGCAGCCCCCAAGCGGGAGACTCTGGGGCCAACGTCCTGACTTTC

v_gene: TRBV19
j_gene: TRBJ2-1
abundance: many
d_gene: .
CDR3aa: CASKIDVSSYNEQFF
CDR3nt: TGTGCCAGTAAGATAGATGTGAGCTCCTACAATGAGCAGTTCTTC

v_gene: TRBV20-1
j_gene: TRBJ1-1
abundance: many
d_gene: TRBD1
CDR3aa: CSASPGTGKAFF
CDR3nt: TGCAGTGCTAGCCCCGGGACAGGCAAAGCTTTCTTT

v_gene: TRBV29-1
j_gene: TRBJ1-2
abundance: many
d_gene: .
CDR3aa: CSGDGLNYGYTF
CDR3nt: TGCAGCGGGGACGGACTCAACTATGGCTACACCTTC

v_gene: TRBV13
j_gene: TRBJ2-5
abundance: .
d_gene: TRBD2
CDR3aa: CASSPRTSGGAETQYF
CDR3nt: TGTGCCAGCAGCCCCCGGACTAGCGGGGGGGCGGAGACCCAGTACTTC

v_gene: TRBV3-1
j_gene: TRBJ1-4
abundance: many
d_gene: .
CDR3aa: CASSQDTGLGKLFF
CDR3nt: TGTGCCAGCAGCCAAGACACGGGATTAGGAAAACTGTTTTTT

v_gene: TRBV7-9
j_gene: TRBJ2-7
abundance: many
d_gene: TRBD2
CDR3aa: CASSFDSGGGEQYF
CDR3nt: TGTGCCAGCAGCTTCGACAGCGGGGGTGGCGAGCAGTACTTC

v_gene: TRBV6-2/TRBV6-3
j_gene: TRBJ1-5
abundance: many
d_gene: .
CDR3aa: CASSGGGRGYQPQHF
CDR3nt: TGTGCCAGCAGTGGGGGGGGAAGGGGATATCAGCCCCAGCATTTT

v_gene: TRBV20-1
j_gene: TRBJ2-3
abundance: few
d_gene: .
CDR3aa: CSAIPGKESTDTQYF
CDR3nt: TGCAGTGCTATACCAGGGAAAGAAAGCACAGATACGCAGTATTTT